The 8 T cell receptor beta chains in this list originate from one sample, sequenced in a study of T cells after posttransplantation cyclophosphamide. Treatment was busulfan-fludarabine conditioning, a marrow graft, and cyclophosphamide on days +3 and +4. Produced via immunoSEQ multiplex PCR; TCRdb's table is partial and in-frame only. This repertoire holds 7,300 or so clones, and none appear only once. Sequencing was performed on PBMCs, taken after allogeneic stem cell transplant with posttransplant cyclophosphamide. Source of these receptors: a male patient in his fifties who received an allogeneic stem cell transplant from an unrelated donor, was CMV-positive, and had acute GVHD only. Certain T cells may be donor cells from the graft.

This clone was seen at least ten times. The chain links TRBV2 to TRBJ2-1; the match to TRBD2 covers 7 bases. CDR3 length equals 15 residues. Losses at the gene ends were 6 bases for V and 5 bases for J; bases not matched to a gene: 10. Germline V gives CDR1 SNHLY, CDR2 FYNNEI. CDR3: CASRGASGQNNEQFF. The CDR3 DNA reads TGTGCCAGCAGAGGCGCTAGCGGACAAAACAATGAGCAGTTCTTC.

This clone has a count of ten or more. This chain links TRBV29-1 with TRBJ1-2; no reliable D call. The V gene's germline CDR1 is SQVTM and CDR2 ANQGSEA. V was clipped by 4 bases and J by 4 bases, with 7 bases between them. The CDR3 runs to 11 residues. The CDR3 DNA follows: TGCAGCGTTGTCGGGTTCTATGGCTACACCTTC. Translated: CSVVGFYGYTF. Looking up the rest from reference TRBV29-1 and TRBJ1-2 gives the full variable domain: SAVISQKPSRDICQRGTSLTIQCQVDSQVTMMFWYRQQPGQSLTLIATANQGSEATYESGFVIDKFPISRPNLTFSTLTVSNMSPEDSSIYLCSVVGFYGYTFGSGTRLTVV.

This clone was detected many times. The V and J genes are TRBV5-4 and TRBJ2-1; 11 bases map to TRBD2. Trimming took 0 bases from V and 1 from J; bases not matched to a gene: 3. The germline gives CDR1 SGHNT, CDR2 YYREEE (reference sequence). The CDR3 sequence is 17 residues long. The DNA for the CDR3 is TGTGCCAGCAGCTTGGGGTTAGCGGGAGGGTCCTACAATGAGCAGTTCTTC. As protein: CASSLGLAGGSYNEQFF.

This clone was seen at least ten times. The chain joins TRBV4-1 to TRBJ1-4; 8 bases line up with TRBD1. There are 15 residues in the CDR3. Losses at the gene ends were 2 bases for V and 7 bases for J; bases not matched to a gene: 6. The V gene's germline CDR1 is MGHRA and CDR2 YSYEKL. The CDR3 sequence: CASSQIQGVGEKLFF. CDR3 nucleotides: TGCGCCAGCAGCCAAATACAGGGGGTAGGTGAAAAACTGTTTTTT.

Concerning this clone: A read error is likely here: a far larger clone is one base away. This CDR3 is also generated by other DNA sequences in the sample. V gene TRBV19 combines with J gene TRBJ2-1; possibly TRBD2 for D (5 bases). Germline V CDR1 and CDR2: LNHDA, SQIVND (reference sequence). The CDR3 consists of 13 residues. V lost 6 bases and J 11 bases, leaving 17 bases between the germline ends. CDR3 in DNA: TGTGCCAGTAGCGCGCGAACTAGTAATCAGCAGTTCTTC. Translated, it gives CASSARTSNQQFF.

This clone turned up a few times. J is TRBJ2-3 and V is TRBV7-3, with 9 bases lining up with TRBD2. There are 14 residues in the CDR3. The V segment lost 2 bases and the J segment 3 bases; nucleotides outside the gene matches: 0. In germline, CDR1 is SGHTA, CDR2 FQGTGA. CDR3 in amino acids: CASSLGLATDTQYF. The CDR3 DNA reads TGTGCCAGCAGCTTAGGACTAGCGACAGATACGCAGTATTTT.

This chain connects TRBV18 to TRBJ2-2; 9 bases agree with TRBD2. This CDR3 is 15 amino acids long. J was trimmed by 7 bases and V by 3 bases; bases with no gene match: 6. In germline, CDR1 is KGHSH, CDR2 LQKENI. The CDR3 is CASSPLAGHDGELFF. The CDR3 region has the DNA TGTGCCAGCTCACCCCTAGCGGGGCATGACGGGGAGCTGTTTTTT.

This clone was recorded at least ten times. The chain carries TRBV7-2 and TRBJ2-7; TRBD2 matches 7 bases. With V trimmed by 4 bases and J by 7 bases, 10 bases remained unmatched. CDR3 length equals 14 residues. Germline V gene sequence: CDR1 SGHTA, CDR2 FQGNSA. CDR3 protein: CASSSPRLADEQYF. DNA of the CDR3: TGTGCCAGCAGCTCCCCCAGGCTAGCGGATGAGCAGTACTTC.